This is a list of T cell receptor beta chains from one sample in a study of PD-L1 blockade in urothelial cancer. Produced via immunoSEQ multiplex PCR; TCRdb's table is partial and in-frame only. Of over 45,000 clones in the sample, around 90% were seen once. Specimen: PBMCs, collected around atezolizumab (anti-PD-L1) treatment. The receptors stem from a man in his fifties or sixties with urothelial cancer. Both conserved end residues are trimmed from each CDR3. The D gene is left open where the match is weak. The size entry is marked missing in some rows and otherwise reads once, few, many or a size class.

v_gene: TRBV4-1
j_gene: TRBJ2-3
abundance: NA
d_gene: TRBD2
CDR3aa: ASSQVGTSGRTDTQY

v_gene: TRBV13
j_gene: TRBJ2-3
abundance: once
d_gene: TRBD2
CDR3aa: ASSLIGLAGALTDTQY

v_gene: TRBV14
j_gene: TRBJ1-1
abundance: NA
d_gene: TRBD1
CDR3aa: ASSTLDRGTEAF

v_gene: TRBV29-1
j_gene: TRBJ1-1
abundance: NA
d_gene: TRBD1
CDR3aa: SFSGGQGTEAF

v_gene: TRBV4-3
j_gene: TRBJ1-6
abundance: NA
d_gene: NA
CDR3aa: ASSPSSYNSPLH

v_gene: TRBV19
j_gene: TRBJ2-2
abundance: few
d_gene: NA
CDR3aa: ASSIDLFASATGELF

v_gene: TRBV14
j_gene: TRBJ2-7
abundance: NA
d_gene: TRBD1
CDR3aa: ASSQGWGQGASVPAYEQY

v_gene: TRBV30
j_gene: TRBJ1-5
abundance: few
d_gene: NA
CDR3aa: AWSSGIMDQPQH

v_gene: TRBV6-6
j_gene: TRBJ1-3
abundance: NA
d_gene: NA
CDR3aa: ASSYPGGPGNTIY

v_gene: TRBV10-1
j_gene: TRBJ2-1
abundance: NA
d_gene: TRBD2
CDR3aa: ASSGLAGGINEQF

v_gene: TRBV19
j_gene: TRBJ1-2
abundance: NA
d_gene: TRBD1
CDR3aa: ASSSTTGLNYGYT

v_gene: TRBV4-2
j_gene: TRBJ2-3
abundance: NA
d_gene: NA
CDR3aa: ASSQEVAEGTDTQY

v_gene: TRBV7-2
j_gene: TRBJ1-1
abundance: NA
d_gene: NA
CDR3aa: ASSLGPGNTEAF

v_gene: TRBV5-1
j_gene: TRBJ2-1
abundance: NA
d_gene: TRBD2
CDR3aa: ASSETSGGASYNEQF

v_gene: TRBV9
j_gene: TRBJ2-7
abundance: once
d_gene: TRBD1
CDR3aa: ASSVEQGSEQY

v_gene: TRBV5-1
j_gene: TRBJ1-2
abundance: NA
d_gene: TRBD1
CDR3aa: ASSNRSAQGATNYGYT

v_gene: TRBV6-1
j_gene: TRBJ2-1
abundance: NA
d_gene: TRBD2
CDR3aa: ASRIGTSGAAEQF

v_gene: TRBV6-6
j_gene: TRBJ2-7
abundance: NA
d_gene: TRBD1
CDR3aa: ASSSDTGVY

v_gene: TRBV7-3
j_gene: TRBJ2-1
abundance: NA
d_gene: NA
CDR3aa: ASSPIPSTGYNEQF

v_gene: TRBV5-1
j_gene: TRBJ2-7
abundance: NA
d_gene: TRBD2
CDR3aa: ASRPLGGVPYEQY

v_gene: TRBV7-3
j_gene: TRBJ2-1
abundance: NA
d_gene: TRBD2
CDR3aa: ASSKTSGGARNEQF

v_gene: TRBV11-2
j_gene: TRBJ2-5
abundance: NA
d_gene: NA
CDR3aa: ASRTHVGAKETQY

v_gene: TRBV9
j_gene: TRBJ2-3
abundance: NA
d_gene: TRBD2
CDR3aa: ASSGRGGSLADTQY

v_gene: TRBV19
j_gene: TRBJ1-4
abundance: once
d_gene: NA
CDR3aa: AIPSLLRNEKLF

v_gene: TRBV30
j_gene: TRBJ1-4
abundance: once
d_gene: NA
CDR3aa: AWSAATAGWEKLF

v_gene: TRBV6-5
j_gene: TRBJ2-3
abundance: NA
d_gene: TRBD1
CDR3aa: ASTPQGGTDTQY

v_gene: TRBV7-8
j_gene: TRBJ2-7
abundance: NA
d_gene: NA
CDR3aa: ASSGSGWTTGEQY

v_gene: TRBV10-3
j_gene: TRBJ1-4
abundance: few
d_gene: NA
CDR3aa: AISAKSGSEKLF

v_gene: TRBV7-3
j_gene: TRBJ2-3
abundance: NA
d_gene: TRBD1
CDR3aa: ASSSTGMGTDTQY

v_gene: TRBV4-2
j_gene: TRBJ1-3
abundance: NA
d_gene: NA
CDR3aa: ASSQDGTPNSGNTIY

v_gene: TRBV19
j_gene: TRBJ2-5
abundance: NA
d_gene: NA
CDR3aa: ASSVRLEETQY

v_gene: TRBV10-3
j_gene: TRBJ1-2
abundance: NA
d_gene: TRBD1
CDR3aa: AIKETGLANYGYT

v_gene: TRBV2
j_gene: TRBJ2-1
abundance: NA
d_gene: TRBD2
CDR3aa: AVRAGFGYNEQF

v_gene: TRBV11-3
j_gene: TRBJ2-7
abundance: few
d_gene: NA
CDR3aa: ASSRPGLFSYEQY

v_gene: TRBV30
j_gene: TRBJ2-1
abundance: once
d_gene: NA
CDR3aa: AWTRAGARNEQF

v_gene: TRBV6-1
j_gene: TRBJ1-2
abundance: NA
d_gene: NA
CDR3aa: ASSVGGTGNLYGYT

v_gene: TRBV5-8
j_gene: TRBJ1-1
abundance: NA
d_gene: NA
CDR3aa: ASSLKGVRGKAF

v_gene: TRBV11-3
j_gene: TRBJ2-5
abundance: NA
d_gene: NA
CDR3aa: ASRFTGETQY

v_gene: TRBV28
j_gene: TRBJ2-3
abundance: NA
d_gene: TRBD2
CDR3aa: ASSQERGVPRSTQY

v_gene: TRBV6-1
j_gene: TRBJ2-7
abundance: NA
d_gene: NA
CDR3aa: ASSRGSYEQY

v_gene: TRBV5-1
j_gene: TRBJ1-1
abundance: NA
d_gene: NA
CDR3aa: ASSGGHPMNTEAF

v_gene: TRBV27
j_gene: TRBJ2-3
abundance: NA
d_gene: NA
CDR3aa: ASSFRVTDTQY

v_gene: TRBV6-5
j_gene: TRBJ2-3
abundance: NA
d_gene: NA
CDR3aa: ASSYGQYTDTQY

v_gene: TRBV5-1
j_gene: TRBJ2-5
abundance: NA
d_gene: NA
CDR3aa: ASSFRDQETQY

v_gene: TRBV10-2
j_gene: TRBJ2-6
abundance: NA
d_gene: TRBD1
CDR3aa: ASRPTGVVGANVLT

v_gene: TRBV11-2
j_gene: TRBJ2-5
abundance: NA
d_gene: NA
CDR3aa: ASSLVLGDSGTQY

v_gene: TRBV30
j_gene: TRBJ2-3
abundance: once
d_gene: TRBD1
CDR3aa: AWSLNRDSASSTDTQY

v_gene: TRBV29-1
j_gene: TRBJ1-2
abundance: few
d_gene: NA
CDR3aa: SVTGNYGYT

v_gene: TRBV6-5
j_gene: TRBJ2-1
abundance: NA
d_gene: NA
CDR3aa: ASSYPRFFGVNEQF